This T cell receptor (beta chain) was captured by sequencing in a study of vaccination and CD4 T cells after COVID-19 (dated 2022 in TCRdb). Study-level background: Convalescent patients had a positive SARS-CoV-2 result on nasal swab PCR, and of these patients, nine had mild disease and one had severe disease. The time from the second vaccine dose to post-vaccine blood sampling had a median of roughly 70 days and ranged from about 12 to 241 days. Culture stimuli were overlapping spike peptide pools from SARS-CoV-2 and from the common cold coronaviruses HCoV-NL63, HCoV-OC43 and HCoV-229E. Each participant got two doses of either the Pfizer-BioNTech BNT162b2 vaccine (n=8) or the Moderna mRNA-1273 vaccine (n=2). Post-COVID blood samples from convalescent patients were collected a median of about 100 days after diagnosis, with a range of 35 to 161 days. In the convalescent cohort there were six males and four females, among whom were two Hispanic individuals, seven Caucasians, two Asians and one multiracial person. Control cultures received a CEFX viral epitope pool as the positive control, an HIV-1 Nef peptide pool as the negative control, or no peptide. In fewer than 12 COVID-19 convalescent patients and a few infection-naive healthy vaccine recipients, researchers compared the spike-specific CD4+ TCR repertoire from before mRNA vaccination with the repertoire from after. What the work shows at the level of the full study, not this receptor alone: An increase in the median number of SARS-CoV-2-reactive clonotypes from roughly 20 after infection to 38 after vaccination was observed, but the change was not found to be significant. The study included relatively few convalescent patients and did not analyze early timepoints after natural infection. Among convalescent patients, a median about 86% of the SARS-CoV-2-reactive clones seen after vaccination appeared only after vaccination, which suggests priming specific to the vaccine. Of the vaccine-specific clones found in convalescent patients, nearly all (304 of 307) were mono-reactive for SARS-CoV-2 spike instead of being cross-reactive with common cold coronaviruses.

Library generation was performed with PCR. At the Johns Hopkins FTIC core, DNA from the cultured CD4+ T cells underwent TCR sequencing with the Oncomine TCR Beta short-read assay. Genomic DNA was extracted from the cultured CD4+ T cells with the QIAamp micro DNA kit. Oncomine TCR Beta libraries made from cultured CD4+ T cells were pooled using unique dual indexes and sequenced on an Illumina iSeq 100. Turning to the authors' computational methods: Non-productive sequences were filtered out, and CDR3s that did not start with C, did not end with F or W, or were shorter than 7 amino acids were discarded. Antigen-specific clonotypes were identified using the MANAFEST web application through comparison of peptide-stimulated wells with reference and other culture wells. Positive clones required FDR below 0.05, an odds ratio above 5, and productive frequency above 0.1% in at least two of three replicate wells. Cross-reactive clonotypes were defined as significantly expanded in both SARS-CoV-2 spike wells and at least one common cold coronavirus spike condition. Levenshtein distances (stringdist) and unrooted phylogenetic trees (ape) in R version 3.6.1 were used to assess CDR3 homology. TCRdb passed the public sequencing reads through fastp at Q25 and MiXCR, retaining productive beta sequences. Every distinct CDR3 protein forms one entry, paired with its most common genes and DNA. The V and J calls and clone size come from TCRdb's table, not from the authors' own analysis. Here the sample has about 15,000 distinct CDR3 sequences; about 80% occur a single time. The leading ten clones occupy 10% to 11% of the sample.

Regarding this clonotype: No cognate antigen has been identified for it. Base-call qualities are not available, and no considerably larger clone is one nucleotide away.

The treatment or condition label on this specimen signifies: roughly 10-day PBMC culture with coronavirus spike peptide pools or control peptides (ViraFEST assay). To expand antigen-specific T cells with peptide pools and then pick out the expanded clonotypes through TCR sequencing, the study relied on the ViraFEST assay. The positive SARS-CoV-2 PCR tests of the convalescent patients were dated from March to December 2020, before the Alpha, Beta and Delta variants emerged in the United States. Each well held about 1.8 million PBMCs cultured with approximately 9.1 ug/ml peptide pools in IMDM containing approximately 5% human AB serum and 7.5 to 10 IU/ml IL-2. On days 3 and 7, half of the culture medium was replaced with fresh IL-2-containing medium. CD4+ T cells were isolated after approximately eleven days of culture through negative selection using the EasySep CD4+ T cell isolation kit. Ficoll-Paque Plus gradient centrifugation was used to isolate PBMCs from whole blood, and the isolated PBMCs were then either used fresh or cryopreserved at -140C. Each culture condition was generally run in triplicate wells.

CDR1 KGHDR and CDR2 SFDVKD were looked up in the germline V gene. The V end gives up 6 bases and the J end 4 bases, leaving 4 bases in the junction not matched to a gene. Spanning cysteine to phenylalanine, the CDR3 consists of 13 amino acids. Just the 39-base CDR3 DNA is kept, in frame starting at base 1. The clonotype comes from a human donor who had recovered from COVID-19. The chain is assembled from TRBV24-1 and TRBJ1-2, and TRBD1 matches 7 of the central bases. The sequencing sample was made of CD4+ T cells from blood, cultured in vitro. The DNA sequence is TGTGCCACCAGTATGGGGACAGCCTATGGCTACACCTTC. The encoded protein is CATSMGTAYGYTF.